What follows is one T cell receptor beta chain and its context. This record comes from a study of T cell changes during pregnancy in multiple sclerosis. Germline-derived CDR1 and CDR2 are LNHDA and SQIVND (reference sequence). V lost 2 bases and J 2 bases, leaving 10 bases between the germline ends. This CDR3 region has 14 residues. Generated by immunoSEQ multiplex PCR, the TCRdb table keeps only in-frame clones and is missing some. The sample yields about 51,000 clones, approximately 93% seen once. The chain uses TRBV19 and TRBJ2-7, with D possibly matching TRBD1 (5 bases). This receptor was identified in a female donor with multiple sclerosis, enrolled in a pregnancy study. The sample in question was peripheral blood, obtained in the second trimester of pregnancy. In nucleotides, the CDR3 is TGTGCCAGTAGTATAAGGGGTTCGGCCTACGAGCAGTACTTC. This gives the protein CASSIRGSAYEQYF.